What follows are 14 T cell receptor beta chains derived from one specimen sequenced in a study of T cell responses to AZD1222 COVID-19 vaccine. Libraries were prepared by immunoSEQ multiplex PCR; TCRdb keeps only in-frame clonotypes and omits some of them. The table includes roughly 120,000 clones, 88% detected once. Material: peripheral blood, obtained on day 0 of AZD1222 vaccination. The receptors shown here come from an adult in good health.

The chain couples TRBV19 to TRBJ1-2; weak D call: TRBD1 (6 bases). The CDR3 loop spans 14 amino acids. Germline CDR1 and CDR2: LNHDA and SQIVND (reference sequence). The CDR3 DNA reads as TGTGCTACTGCGTTTACCGGACAGACGGGTGGCTACACCTTC. Protein product: CATAFTGQTGGYTF.

V gene TRBV5-6 combines with J gene TRBJ2-3; TRBD2 is a possible D gene (5 bases). Germline assignment: CDR1 SGHDT and CDR2 YYEEEE. V lost 10 bases and J lost 0, with 9 bases in between. The CDR3 runs to 12 residues. CDR3 residues: CASGESTDTQYF. As DNA, the CDR3 is TGTGCCTCCGGGGAGAGCACAGATACGCAGTATTTT.

The CDR3 nucleotides read TGTGCCAGCAGCTTAGTCGGAGCGGGGGTCTACAATGAGCAGTTCTTC. Its protein product is CASSLVGAGVYNEQFF. V gene TRBV7-2 combines with J gene TRBJ2-1, with 8 nucleotides matching TRBD2. V lost 1 base to trimming and J lost 3 bases; unmatched junction nucleotides: 5. Germline loops: CDR1 SGHTA, CDR2 FQGNSA. CDR3 length: 16 residues.

The V call is TRBV28, the J call TRBJ2-5, with D unclear. From germline, CDR1 is MDHEN and CDR2 SYDVKM. V was cut by 6 bases and J by 1 base, with 21 bases left in between. CDR3 size: 17 residues. CDR3 residues: CASSPVLGPSPQETQYF. The CDR3, as DNA: TGTGCCAGCAGCCCAGTCCTCGGCCCATCCCCCCAAGAGACCCAGTACTTC.

The CDR3 here is CASSQVRGSYNEQFF. The DNA for the CDR3 is TGTGCCAGCAGCCAAGTTAGGGGCTCCTACAATGAGCAGTTCTTC. The J gene is TRBJ2-1, the V gene TRBV3-1 (or the pseudogene TRBV3-2), with D tentatively TRBD1 (5 bases). The V end was cut by 1 base, the J end by 0 bases, with 7 bases between. Germline V gene lookup returns CDR1 LGHDT and CDR2 YNNKEL (reference sequence). The CDR3 is made up of 15 amino acids.

This sequence joins TRBV7-2 and TRBJ1-6; 9 bases map to TRBD1. CDR3 length: 16 amino acids. Germline lookup yields CDR1 SGHTA and CDR2 FQGNSA. The J segment lost 6 bases and the V segment lost 3 bases, leaving 6 bases of the junction unmatched. CDR3 DNA: TGTGCCAGCAGCTTGGACAGGGGCGCACGTAATTCACCCCTCCACTTT. This sequence encodes CASSLDRGARNSPLHF.

The table lists this clone with a few counts. The chain employs TRBV3-1 (or the pseudogene TRBV3-2) and TRBJ2-7, with no clear D. Germline-derived CDR1 and CDR2 are LGHDT and YNNKEL (reference sequence). V lost 1 base to trimming and J lost 3 bases, with 16 bases between them. There are 16 residues in the CDR3. This chain's CDR3 is CASSQVETGKNYEQYF. DNA of the CDR3: TGTGCCAGCAGCCAAGTAGAGACTGGAAAAAACTACGAGCAGTACTTC.

With regard to this clone: The junction departs from germline at one end; a sequencing error may be responsible. The chain recombines TRBV5-4 with TRBJ1-6, with D possibly being TRBD1 (6 bases). The CDR3 sequence is 14 residues long. The germline gives CDR1 SGHNT, CDR2 YYREEE (reference sequence). The CDR3 reads CASSLEQGATIVYF. The CDR3 DNA reads TGTGCCAGCAGCTTGGAACAGGGAGCCACAATCGTCTACTTT.

V gene TRBV27 combines with J gene TRBJ2-7, with D possibly matching TRBD1 (6 bases). V lost 2 bases and J 0 bases, leaving 17 bases between the germline ends. Per the germline V gene, CDR1 is MNHEY and CDR2 is SMNVEV (reference sequence). The CDR3 is 17 amino acids. For the CDR3, the DNA is TGTGCCAGCAGTTTAAGGGGAACAGGGAGAGGCTCCTACGAGCAGTACTTC. Its translation: CASSLRGTGRGSYEQYF.

The sample holds one count of this clone. The chain links TRBV19 to TRBJ2-2; 9 positions agree with TRBD2. With 4 bases clipped from V and 3 bases from J, the junction kept 6 bases outside the gene matches. CDR1 and CDR2 from the germline V gene are LNHDA and SQIVND (reference sequence). The CDR3 spans 16 residues. This CDR3 is CASSTPQRGDTGELFF. The CDR3 coding sequence is TGTGCCAGTAGTACCCCTCAGCGGGGGGACACCGGGGAGCTGTTTTTT.

This clone was detected only once. The CDR3 loop reads CASSLGTETWYGYTF. DNA for the CDR3: TGCGCCAGCAGCTTGGGGACAGAGACTTGGTATGGCTACACCTTC. The V and J genes are TRBV5-1 and TRBJ1-2; D is possibly TRBD1 (6 bases). The CDR3 spans 15 residues. Trimming took 0 bases from V and 5 from J, leaving 14 bases between them. Germline CDR1 SGHRS, CDR2 YFSETQ.

CDR3 sequence reads: CASSLAGAIGSYYGYTF. The CDR3 DNA is TGTGCCAGCAGCTTAGCGGGGGCCATAGGGTCTTACTATGGCTACACCTTC. The gene calls are TRBV11-2 and TRBJ1-2; D possibly corresponds to TRBD1 (6 bases). The germline V gene has CDR1 SGHAT and CDR2 FQNNGV. CDR3 length: 17 residues. Deletions cut 1 base from V and 3 bases from J, with 18 bases between.

This clone appeared a single time. The chain is built from TRBV19 and TRBJ2-7; TRBD1 agrees at 9 bases. CDR1 is LNHDA, CDR2 SQIVND, per germline (reference sequence). Trimming took 5 bases from V and 5 from J; bases not matched to a gene: 10. This CDR3 is 15 amino acids long. The CDR3 reads CASSSPGTGRNEQYF. The CDR3 region has the DNA TGTGCCAGTAGTTCCCCCGGGACAGGGCGCAACGAGCAGTACTTC.

The table lists this clone with a count of one. The rearrangement uses TRBV10-3 and TRBJ2-1, with TRBD1 identical over 9 bases. The V segment lost 3 bases and the J segment 9 bases; nucleotides outside the gene matches: 15. The CDR3 has 17 amino acids. Germline loops: CDR1 ENHRY, CDR2 SYGVKD. The CDR3 nucleotides read TGTGCCATCAGTGAAGCCGGGACAGGGATCATGATCGGTGAGCAGTTCTTC. It is translated as CAISEAGTGIMIGEQFF.